This entry lists 16 T cell receptor beta chains sequenced from one sample in a study of Graves' ophthalmopathy and Graves' hyperthyroidism. The study amplified TCR beta CDR3 regions using RNA transcripts. Second-round multiplex PCR followed a first-round RT-PCR using HTBI primers. MiXCR, applied by TCRdb to the multiplex PCR reads, yields one record per CDR3 protein. The profile shows more than 300,000 distinct CDR3 sequences, approximately 17% of them singletons. The sequenced sample was peripheral blood. Receptor source: an adult woman with stable Graves' hyperthyroidism.

This clonotype was seen repeatedly, ten times or more. The chain joins TRBV7-2 to TRBJ2-7, with D possibly being TRBD1 (6 bases). V lost 6 bases and J 0 bases, leaving 9 bases between the germline ends. CDR1 and CDR2 from the germline V gene are SGHTA and FQGNSA. CDR3 length: 13 amino acids. This CDR3 is CASRRTASYEQYF. The CDR3 bases are TGTGCCAGCAGGCGGACAGCCTCCTACGAGCAGTACTTC.

This clonotype occurred many times. This rearrangement joins TRBV27 to TRBJ2-5; 8 bases agree with TRBD2. V trimming: 6 bases; J trimming: 5 bases; junction bases outside the gene matches: 11. Per germline, CDR1 MNHEY and CDR2 SMNVEV (reference sequence). This CDR3 has 15 residues. The CDR3 is CASRKLAGLGETQYF. The CDR3 nucleotides are TGTGCCAGCAGAAAATTAGCGGGACTCGGGGAGACCCAGTACTTC.

This clonotype has just a few counts. The chain carries TRBV6-5 and TRBJ2-2, with D uncertain. The CDR3 covers 13 residues. Germline CDR1 reads MNHEY; CDR2 reads SVGAGI. Trimming took off 1 base at V and 6 bases at J, with 6 bases between the two ends. The CDR3 region has the DNA TGTGCCAGCAGTTACTTTTCCGCCGGGGAGCTGTTTTTT. Translation: CASSYFSAGELFF.

This clonotype appeared many times. The chain links TRBV12-3 or TRBV12-4 to TRBJ2-5; 14 nucleotides line up with TRBD2. V trimming: 6 bases; J trimming: 5 bases; junction bases outside the gene matches: 20. The CDR3 covers 20 residues. The CDR3 reads CASRPDSTWGLAGVRETQYF. For the CDR3, the DNA is TGTGCCAGCAGGCCCGACAGTACTTGGGGACTAGCGGGAGTCCGGGAGACCCAGTACTTC.

V and J are TRBV6-1 and TRBJ1-5, with 8 bases that match TRBD1. The J segment lost 1 base and the V segment lost 7 bases, leaving 9 bases of the junction unmatched. CDR3 length equals 16 residues. The germline V gene encodes CDR1 MNHNS and CDR2 SASEGT. The CDR3 is CASTAIGQGSNQPQHF. DNA of the CDR3: TGTGCCAGCACCGCTATTGGACAGGGAAGCAATCAGCCCCAGCATTTT.

This clonotype occurred many times. The chain employs TRBV7-2 and TRBJ1-5, with D uncertain. Germline CDR1 reads SGHTA; CDR2 reads FQGNSA. The CDR3 runs 12 residues. V lost 6 bases and J lost 10, with 13 bases in between. The CDR3 region is CASSLEAGPQHF. The CDR3 nucleotides are TGTGCCAGCAGTCTAGAGGCCGGCCCCCAGCATTTT.

At least ten counts were recorded for this clonotype. The chain combines TRBV15 with TRBJ2-4; the match to TRBD2 covers 7 bases. The CDR3 extends over 15 amino acids. Germline-derived CDR1 and CDR2 are LNHNV and YYDKDF (reference sequence). The junction had 10 bases not matched to a gene; V was cut back by 3 bases and J by 8 bases. The CDR3 reads CATSSPGGGRDIQYF. The CDR3 nucleotides are TGTGCCACCAGCAGTCCCGGAGGAGGGAGGGACATTCAGTACTTC.

This clonotype has a count of ten or more. V and J are TRBV11-2 and TRBJ2-7; 9 bases map to TRBD1. The CDR3 is made up of 16 amino acids. The V gene end was trimmed by 5 bases and the J gene end by 4 bases; junction bases not matched to a gene: 12. Germline loops: CDR1 SGHAT, CDR2 FQNNGV. DNA for the CDR3: TGTGCCAGCAGCATATACGGGACAGGGAAAAATTACGAGCAGTACTTC. Translating gives CASSIYGTGKNYEQYF.

This clonotype was detected many times. The V call is TRBV12-3 or TRBV12-4, the J call TRBJ1-1; tentative D call: TRBD1 (5 bases). CDR3 length: 16 amino acids. Trimming shortened V by 4 bases and J by 2 bases, and 17 bases separated the two germline ends. CDR3 region: CASSSSPGGVNTEAFF. The CDR3 coding sequence is TGTGCCAGCAGTTCATCCCCGGGGGGGGTAAACACTGAAGCTTTCTTT.

This clonotype showed up many times. J is TRBJ2-5 and V is TRBV24-1; TRBD1 aligns across 7 bases. Unmatched junction bases numbered 13, after V lost 3 bases and J lost 4 bases. CDR3 length: 17 residues. Germline values: CDR1 KGHDR, CDR2 SFDVKD. Written as DNA, the CDR3 is TGTGCCACCAGTGATGCCCAGCCGAGACAGGGTGCAGAGACCCAGTACTTC. It translates to CATSDAQPRQGAETQYF.

This clonotype occurred many times. CDR3 bases: TGCGCCAGCAGCTCGGGACTAGGCGGCGAGCAGTACTTC. Amino acids: CASSSGLGGEQYF. This chain connects TRBV5-1 to TRBJ2-7, with TRBD2 identical over 8 bases. After removal of 3 bases from V and 6 bases from J, the junction contained 5 bases not matched to a gene. CDR3 length: 13 amino acids. The germline CDR1 and CDR2 sequences are SGHRS and YFSETQ.

The genes are TRBV6-1 and TRBJ1-5; maybe TRBD1 (5 bases). CDR3 length: 16 residues. Per the germline V gene, CDR1 is MNHNS and CDR2 is SASEGT. The V gene lost 7 bases and the J gene lost 5 bases, with 21 bases spanning the gap. In DNA, the CDR3 is TGTGCCAGCATCGATACCTTCGGGACCGACGATCAGCCCCAGCATTTT. It is translated as CASIDTFGTDDQPQHF.

This clonotype was recorded at least ten times. The V call is TRBV15, the J call TRBJ1-2, with D perhaps matching TRBD1 (6 bases). Per the germline V gene, CDR1 is LNHNV and CDR2 is YYDKDF (reference sequence). Trimming removed 7 bases from V and 1 base from J, with 16 bases in between. The CDR3 has 15 residues. The CDR3 region has the DNA TGTGCCACCACCCCAATACGAGGGGGTAACTATGGCTACACCTTC. Translated, it gives CATTPIRGGNYGYTF.

This clonotype was found many times. This chain joins TRBV6-1 and TRBJ1-5, with D tentatively TRBD1 (5 bases). The CDR3 runs 14 residues. Trimming pared 7 bases from V and 2 bases from J, leaving 12 bases between. Germline V gives CDR1 MNHNS, CDR2 SASEGT. The CDR3 DNA follows: TGTGCCAGCAAAGGACGGGGGGGCAATCAGCCCCAGCATTTT. Protein product: CASKGRGGNQPQHF.

In this sample, this clonotype turned up many times. The chain uses TRBV3-1 and TRBJ1-2, with D uncertain. Trimming removed 4 bases from V and 9 bases from J, with 18 bases in between. This CDR3 contains 14 residues. CDR1 and CDR2 (germline): LGHDT, YNNKEL (reference sequence). DNA for the CDR3: TGTGCCAGCAGCCCCTTACACGGGTCCGGCCGCTACACCTTC. This gives the protein CASSPLHGSGRYTF.

CDR3 loop: CASSTGTSGRDEQYF. CDR3 DNA: TGTGCCAGCAGCACAGGGACTAGCGGGAGAGACGAGCAGTACTTC. This chain connects TRBV6-2 or TRBV6-3 to TRBJ2-7; TRBD2 agrees at 14 bases. This CDR3 contains 15 residues. CDR1 and CDR2 from the germline V gene are MNHEY and SVGEGT. V was clipped by 6 bases and J by 5 bases; unmatched bases: 6.